This record concerns one TCR beta chain sequence. Its antigen is not identified. Each CDR3 protein is one row after TCRdb ran MiXCR on the RT-PCR reads. Found here are about 160,000 distinct CDR3 sequences, roughly 10% of them singletons; the top ten hold over 10%. This record comes from a study of response to subunit inactivated influenza vaccine. Study-level points and caveats: Researchers suggested that each seasonal influenza vaccination recruits few new T cells.

This specimen consisted of non-naive T cells sorted from PBMCs, obtained roughly 6 weeks after vaccination. The TCR comes from a man aged 45-65 years who received an inactivated influenza vaccine.

The CDR3 sequence: CASSRDTANYGYTF. The CDR3 DNA reads as TGTGCCAGCAGCCGGGACACAGCTAACTATGGCTACACCTTC. The V call is TRBV4-2, the J call TRBJ1-2, with D tentatively TRBD1 (6 bases). The CDR3 is made up of 14 amino acids. Germline V lookup: CDR1 LGHNA, CDR2 YNFKEQ. Trimming cost V 4 bases and J 0 bases, with 9 bases left between them.